Included here is one T cell receptor beta chain sequence, with context. In germline, CDR1 is MNHEY, CDR2 SVGAGI. This CDR3 region has 14 residues. Trimming removed 6 bases from V and 8 bases from J; junction bases left unmatched: 11. Profiling relied on immunoSEQ multiplex PCR, and the TCRdb table lists in-frame clones only, not all of them. The sample holds about 170,000 clones, roughly four fifths seen once. This sample is part of a study of blood T cell repertoires in COVID-19. The chain has TRBV6-5 and TRBJ1-2, with 8 bases aligning to TRBD1. The material sequenced was peripheral blood. This sequence originates from a human donor with acute or convalescent COVID-19. The donor label of this sample is uncertain. The CDR3 region has the DNA TGTGCCAGCAGCCCACCGGACAGGGCTAAGGGCTACACCTTC. It specifies CASSPPDRAKGYTF.